This is a list of T cell receptor beta chains from one sample in a study of identical twins. TCRdb recomputed calls from the 5' RACE reads with MiXCR, one row per CDR3 protein. The table records 500,000 to 550,000 distinct CDR3 sequences, around 22% of them present only once. Separately, the same data were catalogued under a study of yellow fever vaccine responses in identical twins.

The sample comprised CD4+ T cells sorted from blood. These receptors originate from a woman aged 18-35 years in good health. The CDR3 runs from the conserved cysteine through the conserved F or W. The order of the fields is D gene, V gene, clone size, J gene, CDR3 DNA, CDR3 protein. D genes are given only for firm matches. Clone size, where shown, is once, few, many, or a class for clones that have expanded.

D gene: TRBD2; V gene: TRBV7-2; clone size: .; J gene: TRBJ2-7; CDR3 DNA: TGTGCCAGCAGCCCAGGGGGACTAGCGGTCCCGCGGCAGTACTTC; CDR3 protein: CASSPGGLAVPRQYF
D gene: .; V gene: TRBV7-2; clone size: few; J gene: TRBJ2-3; CDR3 DNA: TGTGCCAGCAGCTTCGGGACCAAGTTAGGCACGCAGTATTTT; CDR3 protein: CASSFGTKLGTQYF
D gene: .; V gene: TRBV6-2/TRBV6-3; clone size: .; J gene: TRBJ1-2; CDR3 DNA: TGTGCCAGCAGTTACTCAGGGGACGCCTATGGCTACACCTTC; CDR3 protein: CASSYSGDAYGYTF
D gene: .; V gene: TRBV4-1; clone size: .; J gene: TRBJ1-5; CDR3 DNA: TGCGCCAGCAGCCAAGATTTCCCGGGAACACAAAGTCAGCCCCAGCATTTT; CDR3 protein: CASSQDFPGTQSQPQHF
D gene: .; V gene: TRBV5-1; clone size: .; J gene: TRBJ1-1; CDR3 DNA: TGCGCCAGCACTACAGGGCAGGCTGAAGCTTTCTTT; CDR3 protein: CASTTGQAEAFF
D gene: .; V gene: TRBV7-9; clone size: few; J gene: TRBJ2-5; CDR3 DNA: TGTGCCAGCAGCTCCCGGGGGACAGTGGAGACCCAGTACTTC; CDR3 protein: CASSSRGTVETQYF
D gene: TRBD1; V gene: TRBV12-3/TRBV12-4; clone size: few; J gene: TRBJ1-2; CDR3 DNA: TGTGCCAGCAGGCCCGGACAGGGGGCGTTGAAAGCGGGCTACACCTTC; CDR3 protein: CASRPGQGALKAGYTF
D gene: .; V gene: TRBV10-3; clone size: few; J gene: TRBJ2-5; CDR3 DNA: TGTGCCATCAGTGAGTCGTTGAGCGGTGAGACCCAGTACTTC; CDR3 protein: CAISESLSGETQYF
D gene: TRBD2; V gene: TRBV4-2; clone size: .; J gene: TRBJ2-5; CDR3 DNA: TGTGCCAGCAGCCCCGGGACTAGCGGGGGGACCCAAGAGACCCAGTACTTC; CDR3 protein: CASSPGTSGGTQETQYF
D gene: .; V gene: TRBV14; clone size: few; J gene: TRBJ2-5; CDR3 DNA: TGTGCCAGCAACCGGGGAGGGGGCGAGACCCAGTACTTC; CDR3 protein: CASNRGGGETQYF
D gene: .; V gene: TRBV7-8; clone size: .; J gene: TRBJ2-4; CDR3 DNA: TGTGCCAGCAGCTATGAATCCGGAATCCACATTCAGTACTTC; CDR3 protein: CASSYESGIHIQYF
D gene: TRBD2; V gene: TRBV4-1; clone size: .; J gene: TRBJ2-5; CDR3 DNA: TGCGCCAGCAGCCCCGTAGGGACTAGCGGGGGGCCCGGGCAAGAGACCCAGTACTTC; CDR3 protein: CASSPVGTSGGPGQETQYF
D gene: .; V gene: TRBV27; clone size: few; J gene: TRBJ2-1; CDR3 DNA: TGTGCCAGCGGGGGCCATTCCTACAATGAGCAGTTCTTC; CDR3 protein: CASGGHSYNEQFF
D gene: TRBD1; V gene: TRBV7-8; clone size: once; J gene: TRBJ2-5; CDR3 DNA: TGTGCCAGCAGCCCCCACCGGGACAGGGTAGAGACCCAGTACTTC; CDR3 protein: CASSPHRDRVETQYF
D gene: .; V gene: TRBV4-1; clone size: few; J gene: TRBJ1-2; CDR3 DNA: TGCGCCAGCAGCCACCCGGGGTCCGGGATATATGGCTACACCTTC; CDR3 protein: CASSHPGSGIYGYTF
D gene: .; V gene: TRBV6-1; clone size: few; J gene: TRBJ1-6; CDR3 DNA: TGTGCCAGCGACCCGCGCCGTCCTGGGGCCCTCCACTTT; CDR3 protein: CASDPRRPGALHF
D gene: .; V gene: TRBV20-1; clone size: .; J gene: TRBJ2-3; CDR3 DNA: TGCAGTGTTATGGCACTGAGCACAGATACGCAGTATTTT; CDR3 protein: CSVMALSTDTQYF
D gene: TRBD2; V gene: TRBV20-1; clone size: .; J gene: TRBJ2-1; CDR3 DNA: TGCAGTGGAGCGGGAGTCTCGGTTGAGCAGTTCTTC; CDR3 protein: CSGAGVSVEQFF
D gene: .; V gene: TRBV12-3/TRBV12-4; clone size: few; J gene: TRBJ1-3; CDR3 DNA: TGTGCCAGCAGCTCTCAGGGCTGGATCTCTGGAAACACCATATATTTT; CDR3 protein: CASSSQGWISGNTIYF
D gene: .; V gene: TRBV15; clone size: .; J gene: TRBJ1-1; CDR3 DNA: TGTGCCACCAGCAGAGACAGGGCTACTGAAGCTTTCTTT; CDR3 protein: CATSRDRATEAFF
D gene: .; V gene: TRBV6-1; clone size: .; J gene: TRBJ2-3; CDR3 DNA: TGTGCCAGCGACGCGGGACCGAGCACAGATACGCAGTATTTT; CDR3 protein: CASDAGPSTDTQYF
D gene: .; V gene: TRBV20-1; clone size: few; J gene: TRBJ1-2; CDR3 DNA: TGCAGTGCTAGAGCGGGCCGGGACGTCTATGGCTACACCTTC; CDR3 protein: CSARAGRDVYGYTF
D gene: .; V gene: TRBV12-3/TRBV12-4; clone size: .; J gene: TRBJ2-3; CDR3 DNA: TGTGCCAGCAGTTTGGGTATTCCCACAGATACGCAGTATTTT; CDR3 protein: CASSLGIPTDTQYF
D gene: .; V gene: TRBV10-3; clone size: .; J gene: TRBJ1-5; CDR3 DNA: TGTGCCATCAGTGGAGGAAGCGGCAATCAGCCCCAGCATTTT; CDR3 protein: CAISGGSGNQPQHF
D gene: .; V gene: TRBV24-1; clone size: few; J gene: TRBJ2-7; CDR3 DNA: TGTGCCACCAGTGATGGGGGGACAGCCGTCTACGAGCAGTACTTC; CDR3 protein: CATSDGGTAVYEQYF
D gene: .; V gene: TRBV12-3/TRBV12-4; clone size: few; J gene: TRBJ2-2; CDR3 DNA: TGTGCCAGCAGCCACCCGGGGCCAAACACCGGGGAGCTGTTTTTT; CDR3 protein: CASSHPGPNTGELFF
D gene: .; V gene: TRBV2; clone size: few; J gene: TRBJ1-2; CDR3 DNA: TGTGCCAGCAGGGGCAATGGCTACACCTTC; CDR3 protein: CASRGNGYTF
D gene: .; V gene: TRBV12-3/TRBV12-4; clone size: .; J gene: TRBJ2-1; CDR3 DNA: TGTGCCAGCAGTTTAGTCCTGCTAGCGTTCTCCTACAATGAGCAGTTCTTC; CDR3 protein: CASSLVLLAFSYNEQFF
D gene: TRBD1; V gene: TRBV2; clone size: many; J gene: TRBJ1-5; CDR3 DNA: TGTGCCAGCAGTGACCCGGGACAGGGGAACGTGAATCAGCCCCAGCATTTT; CDR3 protein: CASSDPGQGNVNQPQHF
D gene: .; V gene: TRBV12-3/TRBV12-4; clone size: .; J gene: TRBJ2-1; CDR3 DNA: TGTGCCAGCAGTTTATCTGTTGGGCAGTTCTTC; CDR3 protein: CASSLSVGQFF
D gene: .; V gene: TRBV28; clone size: few; J gene: TRBJ2-4; CDR3 DNA: TGTGCCAGCAGTTCCTTAAAGCCATTGTCCCAAGCCAAAAACATTCAGTACTTC; CDR3 protein: CASSSLKPLSQAKNIQYF
D gene: TRBD2; V gene: TRBV10-1; clone size: few; J gene: TRBJ2-2; CDR3 DNA: TGCGCCAGCCGAGCGGGGACGAACACCGGGGAGCTGTTTTTT; CDR3 protein: CASRAGTNTGELFF
D gene: .; V gene: TRBV12-3/TRBV12-4; clone size: .; J gene: TRBJ2-1; CDR3 DNA: TGTGCCAGCAGTTTACGGCTAGTTATGAGTAATGAGCAGTTCTTC; CDR3 protein: CASSLRLVMSNEQFF
D gene: .; V gene: TRBV6-1; clone size: .; J gene: TRBJ1-4; CDR3 DNA: TGTGCCAGCAGTCCCCAGGGGTTGAATGAAAAACTGTTTTTT; CDR3 protein: CASSPQGLNEKLFF
D gene: TRBD1; V gene: TRBV7-2; clone size: .; J gene: TRBJ2-5; CDR3 DNA: TGTGCCAGCAGCCCCGGGAGGACAGGGGGCGCGGAGACCCAGTACTTC; CDR3 protein: CASSPGRTGGAETQYF